A selection of T cell receptor beta chains follows, all from one sample in a study of naive CD8 T cells in extremely preterm neonates. Only in-frame clones appear in the TCRdb table, and some are missing; sequencing was by immunoSEQ multiplex PCR. The repertoire includes around 7,300 clones, more than 85% of them detected once, and 0.47% sits in the top ten. Specimen: naive CD8+ T cells from cord blood. These receptors were collected from a newborn in good health. Both conserved end residues are part of each CDR3. D genes are given only for firm matches. Clone sizes are given selectively: once, few, many, or a class where the clone is expanded.

d_gene | abundance | j_gene | v_gene | CDR3aa | CDR3nt
TRBD1 | - | TRBJ2-1 | TRBV5-4 | CASSGDRDNEQFF | TGTGCCAGCAGCGGGGACAGGGACAATGAGCAGTTCTTC
TRBD2 | - | TRBJ2-1 | TRBV11-2 | CASSLDPAGGPYNEQFF | TGTGCCAGCAGCTTAGATCCGGCGGGAGGACCCTACAATGAGCAGTTCTTC
TRBD1 | - | TRBJ2-1 | TRBV7-6 | CASSEGQGMYNEQFF | TGTGCCAGCAGCGAGGGACAGGGAATGTACAATGAGCAGTTCTTC
TRBD1 | - | TRBJ2-7 | TRBV11-2 | CASSLEVTGAYEQYF | TGTGCCAGCAGCTTAGAGGTGACAGGGGCCTACGAGCAGTACTTC
TRBD1 | - | TRBJ2-1 | TRBV27 | CASSAFRDSSYNEQFF | TGTGCCAGCAGTGCCTTCCGGGACAGTTCCTACAATGAGCAGTTCTTC
TRBD2 | - | TRBJ2-1 | TRBV11-2 | CASSLGLAAYNEQFF | TGTGCCAGCAGCTTAGGACTAGCGGCCTACAATGAGCAGTTCTTC
TRBD2 | - | TRBJ2-7 | TRBV29-1 | CSVGLTGTRKYEQYF | TGCAGCGTTGGCTTAACCGGGACTAGAAAGTACGAGCAGTACTTC
TRBD1 | - | TRBJ2-7 | TRBV7-9 | CASSSHGTVFSYEQYF | TGTGCCAGCAGCAGCCACGGGACAGTTTTCTCCTACGAGCAGTACTTC
TRBD1 | - | TRBJ1-2 | TRBV9 | CASRDRDRGNYGYTF | TGTGCCAGCAGGGATAGGGACAGGGGGAACTATGGCTACACCTTC
- | - | TRBJ2-3 | TRBV7-9 | CASTPNGDTQYF | TGTGCCAGCACACCTAACGGAGATACGCAGTATTTT
- | few | TRBJ2-7 | TRBV4-3 | CASSQGPYYYEQYF | TGCGCCAGCAGCCAAGGGCCCTACTACTACGAGCAGTACTTC
- | - | TRBJ2-3 | TRBV5-1 | CASSLNRERTDTQYF | TGCGCCAGCAGCTTGAACAGGGAGAGGACAGATACGCAGTATTTT
- | - | TRBJ1-2 | TRBV27 | CASSLSGRVGYTF | TGTGCCAGCAGCTTAAGTGGCAGGGTTGGCTACACCTTC
TRBD2 | - | TRBJ2-2 | TRBV7-9 | CASSQGLAIGELFF | TGTGCCAGCAGCCAAGGACTAGCGATCGGGGAGCTGTTTTTT
- | - | TRBJ1-3 | TRBV11-2 | CASSLTAWGAGNTIYF | TGTGCCAGCAGCTTAACCGCCTGGGGGGCTGGAAACACCATATATTTT
TRBD1 | few | TRBJ1-2 | TRBV29-1 | CSVDPSGTGGDGYTF | TGCAGCGTTGACCCCTCCGGGACAGGGGGCGATGGCTACACCTTC
- | - | TRBJ1-1 | TRBV7-9 | CASSSTGSEAFF | TGTGCCAGCAGCTCTACAGGGTCTGAAGCTTTCTTT
TRBD1 | - | TRBJ1-1 | TRBV9 | CASSYTGALGGAFF | TGTGCCAGCAGCTACACAGGGGCCCTTGGTGGAGCTTTCTTT
- | - | TRBJ2-7 | TRBV4-1 | CASSQAPQGRAYEQYF | TGCGCCAGCAGCCAAGCTCCGCAGGGTAGGGCCTACGAGCAGTACTTC
- | once | TRBJ2-7 | TRBV21-1 | CASSKEIARTSGYEQYF | TGTGCCAGCAGCAAAGAGATAGCACGGACTAGCGGGTACGAGCAGTACTTC
TRBD1 | - | TRBJ2-7 | TRBV19 | CASSSGTGGYEQYF | TGTGCCAGTAGCTCCGGGACAGGGGGCTACGAGCAGTACTTC
- | - | TRBJ1-5 | TRBV6-1 | CASSEVQGRHNQPQHF | TGTGCCAGCAGTGAAGTACAGGGACGACACAATCAGCCCCAGCATTTT
TRBD2 | - | TRBJ2-7 | TRBV13 | CASSLGGRAGEQYF | TGTGCCAGCAGCTTAGGCGGGAGGGCAGGCGAGCAGTACTTC
- | - | TRBJ1-2 | TRBV30 | CAWSKLAKPNKPYTF | TGTGCCTGGAGTAAGTTAGCTAAGCCTAACAAGCCCTACACCTTC
- | - | TRBJ2-7 | TRBV4-1 | CASSQDRGIEQYF | TGCGCCAGCAGCCAAGATCGTGGCATCGAGCAGTACTTC
- | - | TRBJ2-7 | TRBV27 | CASSLSDNSYEQYF | TGTGCCAGCAGTTTATCGGACAACTCCTACGAGCAGTACTTC
- | once | TRBJ1-3 | TRBV4-2 | CASSQDGTKSGNTIYF | TGTGCCAGCAGCCAAGATGGGACAAAATCTGGAAACACCATATATTTT